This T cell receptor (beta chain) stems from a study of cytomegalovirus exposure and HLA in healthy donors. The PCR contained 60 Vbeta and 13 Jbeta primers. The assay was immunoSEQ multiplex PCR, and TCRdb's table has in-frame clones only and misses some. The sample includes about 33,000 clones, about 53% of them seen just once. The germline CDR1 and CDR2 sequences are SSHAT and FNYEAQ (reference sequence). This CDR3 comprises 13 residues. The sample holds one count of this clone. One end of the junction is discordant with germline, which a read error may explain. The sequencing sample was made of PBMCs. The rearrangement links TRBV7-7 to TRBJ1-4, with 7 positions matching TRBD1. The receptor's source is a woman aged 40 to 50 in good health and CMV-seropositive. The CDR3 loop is CASSADRDEKLFF. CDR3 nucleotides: TGTGCTAGCAGCGCAGACAGGGATGAAAAACTGTTTTTT.